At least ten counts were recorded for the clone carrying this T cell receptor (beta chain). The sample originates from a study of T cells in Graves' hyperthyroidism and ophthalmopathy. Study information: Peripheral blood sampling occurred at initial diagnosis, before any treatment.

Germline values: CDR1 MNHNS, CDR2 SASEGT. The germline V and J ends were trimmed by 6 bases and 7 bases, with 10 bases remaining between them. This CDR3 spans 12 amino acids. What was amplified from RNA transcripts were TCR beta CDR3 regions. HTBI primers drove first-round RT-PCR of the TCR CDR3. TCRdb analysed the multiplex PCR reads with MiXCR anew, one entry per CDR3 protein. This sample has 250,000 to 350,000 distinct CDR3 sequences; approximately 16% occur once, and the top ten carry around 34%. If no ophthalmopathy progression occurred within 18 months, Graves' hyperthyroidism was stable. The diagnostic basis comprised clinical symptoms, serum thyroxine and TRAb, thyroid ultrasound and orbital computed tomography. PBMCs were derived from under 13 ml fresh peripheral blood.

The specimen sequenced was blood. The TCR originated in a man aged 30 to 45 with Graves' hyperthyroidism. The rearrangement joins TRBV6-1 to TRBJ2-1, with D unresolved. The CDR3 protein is CASSTRINEQFF. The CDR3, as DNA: TGTGCCAGCAGCACAAGAATTAATGAGCAGTTCTTC.